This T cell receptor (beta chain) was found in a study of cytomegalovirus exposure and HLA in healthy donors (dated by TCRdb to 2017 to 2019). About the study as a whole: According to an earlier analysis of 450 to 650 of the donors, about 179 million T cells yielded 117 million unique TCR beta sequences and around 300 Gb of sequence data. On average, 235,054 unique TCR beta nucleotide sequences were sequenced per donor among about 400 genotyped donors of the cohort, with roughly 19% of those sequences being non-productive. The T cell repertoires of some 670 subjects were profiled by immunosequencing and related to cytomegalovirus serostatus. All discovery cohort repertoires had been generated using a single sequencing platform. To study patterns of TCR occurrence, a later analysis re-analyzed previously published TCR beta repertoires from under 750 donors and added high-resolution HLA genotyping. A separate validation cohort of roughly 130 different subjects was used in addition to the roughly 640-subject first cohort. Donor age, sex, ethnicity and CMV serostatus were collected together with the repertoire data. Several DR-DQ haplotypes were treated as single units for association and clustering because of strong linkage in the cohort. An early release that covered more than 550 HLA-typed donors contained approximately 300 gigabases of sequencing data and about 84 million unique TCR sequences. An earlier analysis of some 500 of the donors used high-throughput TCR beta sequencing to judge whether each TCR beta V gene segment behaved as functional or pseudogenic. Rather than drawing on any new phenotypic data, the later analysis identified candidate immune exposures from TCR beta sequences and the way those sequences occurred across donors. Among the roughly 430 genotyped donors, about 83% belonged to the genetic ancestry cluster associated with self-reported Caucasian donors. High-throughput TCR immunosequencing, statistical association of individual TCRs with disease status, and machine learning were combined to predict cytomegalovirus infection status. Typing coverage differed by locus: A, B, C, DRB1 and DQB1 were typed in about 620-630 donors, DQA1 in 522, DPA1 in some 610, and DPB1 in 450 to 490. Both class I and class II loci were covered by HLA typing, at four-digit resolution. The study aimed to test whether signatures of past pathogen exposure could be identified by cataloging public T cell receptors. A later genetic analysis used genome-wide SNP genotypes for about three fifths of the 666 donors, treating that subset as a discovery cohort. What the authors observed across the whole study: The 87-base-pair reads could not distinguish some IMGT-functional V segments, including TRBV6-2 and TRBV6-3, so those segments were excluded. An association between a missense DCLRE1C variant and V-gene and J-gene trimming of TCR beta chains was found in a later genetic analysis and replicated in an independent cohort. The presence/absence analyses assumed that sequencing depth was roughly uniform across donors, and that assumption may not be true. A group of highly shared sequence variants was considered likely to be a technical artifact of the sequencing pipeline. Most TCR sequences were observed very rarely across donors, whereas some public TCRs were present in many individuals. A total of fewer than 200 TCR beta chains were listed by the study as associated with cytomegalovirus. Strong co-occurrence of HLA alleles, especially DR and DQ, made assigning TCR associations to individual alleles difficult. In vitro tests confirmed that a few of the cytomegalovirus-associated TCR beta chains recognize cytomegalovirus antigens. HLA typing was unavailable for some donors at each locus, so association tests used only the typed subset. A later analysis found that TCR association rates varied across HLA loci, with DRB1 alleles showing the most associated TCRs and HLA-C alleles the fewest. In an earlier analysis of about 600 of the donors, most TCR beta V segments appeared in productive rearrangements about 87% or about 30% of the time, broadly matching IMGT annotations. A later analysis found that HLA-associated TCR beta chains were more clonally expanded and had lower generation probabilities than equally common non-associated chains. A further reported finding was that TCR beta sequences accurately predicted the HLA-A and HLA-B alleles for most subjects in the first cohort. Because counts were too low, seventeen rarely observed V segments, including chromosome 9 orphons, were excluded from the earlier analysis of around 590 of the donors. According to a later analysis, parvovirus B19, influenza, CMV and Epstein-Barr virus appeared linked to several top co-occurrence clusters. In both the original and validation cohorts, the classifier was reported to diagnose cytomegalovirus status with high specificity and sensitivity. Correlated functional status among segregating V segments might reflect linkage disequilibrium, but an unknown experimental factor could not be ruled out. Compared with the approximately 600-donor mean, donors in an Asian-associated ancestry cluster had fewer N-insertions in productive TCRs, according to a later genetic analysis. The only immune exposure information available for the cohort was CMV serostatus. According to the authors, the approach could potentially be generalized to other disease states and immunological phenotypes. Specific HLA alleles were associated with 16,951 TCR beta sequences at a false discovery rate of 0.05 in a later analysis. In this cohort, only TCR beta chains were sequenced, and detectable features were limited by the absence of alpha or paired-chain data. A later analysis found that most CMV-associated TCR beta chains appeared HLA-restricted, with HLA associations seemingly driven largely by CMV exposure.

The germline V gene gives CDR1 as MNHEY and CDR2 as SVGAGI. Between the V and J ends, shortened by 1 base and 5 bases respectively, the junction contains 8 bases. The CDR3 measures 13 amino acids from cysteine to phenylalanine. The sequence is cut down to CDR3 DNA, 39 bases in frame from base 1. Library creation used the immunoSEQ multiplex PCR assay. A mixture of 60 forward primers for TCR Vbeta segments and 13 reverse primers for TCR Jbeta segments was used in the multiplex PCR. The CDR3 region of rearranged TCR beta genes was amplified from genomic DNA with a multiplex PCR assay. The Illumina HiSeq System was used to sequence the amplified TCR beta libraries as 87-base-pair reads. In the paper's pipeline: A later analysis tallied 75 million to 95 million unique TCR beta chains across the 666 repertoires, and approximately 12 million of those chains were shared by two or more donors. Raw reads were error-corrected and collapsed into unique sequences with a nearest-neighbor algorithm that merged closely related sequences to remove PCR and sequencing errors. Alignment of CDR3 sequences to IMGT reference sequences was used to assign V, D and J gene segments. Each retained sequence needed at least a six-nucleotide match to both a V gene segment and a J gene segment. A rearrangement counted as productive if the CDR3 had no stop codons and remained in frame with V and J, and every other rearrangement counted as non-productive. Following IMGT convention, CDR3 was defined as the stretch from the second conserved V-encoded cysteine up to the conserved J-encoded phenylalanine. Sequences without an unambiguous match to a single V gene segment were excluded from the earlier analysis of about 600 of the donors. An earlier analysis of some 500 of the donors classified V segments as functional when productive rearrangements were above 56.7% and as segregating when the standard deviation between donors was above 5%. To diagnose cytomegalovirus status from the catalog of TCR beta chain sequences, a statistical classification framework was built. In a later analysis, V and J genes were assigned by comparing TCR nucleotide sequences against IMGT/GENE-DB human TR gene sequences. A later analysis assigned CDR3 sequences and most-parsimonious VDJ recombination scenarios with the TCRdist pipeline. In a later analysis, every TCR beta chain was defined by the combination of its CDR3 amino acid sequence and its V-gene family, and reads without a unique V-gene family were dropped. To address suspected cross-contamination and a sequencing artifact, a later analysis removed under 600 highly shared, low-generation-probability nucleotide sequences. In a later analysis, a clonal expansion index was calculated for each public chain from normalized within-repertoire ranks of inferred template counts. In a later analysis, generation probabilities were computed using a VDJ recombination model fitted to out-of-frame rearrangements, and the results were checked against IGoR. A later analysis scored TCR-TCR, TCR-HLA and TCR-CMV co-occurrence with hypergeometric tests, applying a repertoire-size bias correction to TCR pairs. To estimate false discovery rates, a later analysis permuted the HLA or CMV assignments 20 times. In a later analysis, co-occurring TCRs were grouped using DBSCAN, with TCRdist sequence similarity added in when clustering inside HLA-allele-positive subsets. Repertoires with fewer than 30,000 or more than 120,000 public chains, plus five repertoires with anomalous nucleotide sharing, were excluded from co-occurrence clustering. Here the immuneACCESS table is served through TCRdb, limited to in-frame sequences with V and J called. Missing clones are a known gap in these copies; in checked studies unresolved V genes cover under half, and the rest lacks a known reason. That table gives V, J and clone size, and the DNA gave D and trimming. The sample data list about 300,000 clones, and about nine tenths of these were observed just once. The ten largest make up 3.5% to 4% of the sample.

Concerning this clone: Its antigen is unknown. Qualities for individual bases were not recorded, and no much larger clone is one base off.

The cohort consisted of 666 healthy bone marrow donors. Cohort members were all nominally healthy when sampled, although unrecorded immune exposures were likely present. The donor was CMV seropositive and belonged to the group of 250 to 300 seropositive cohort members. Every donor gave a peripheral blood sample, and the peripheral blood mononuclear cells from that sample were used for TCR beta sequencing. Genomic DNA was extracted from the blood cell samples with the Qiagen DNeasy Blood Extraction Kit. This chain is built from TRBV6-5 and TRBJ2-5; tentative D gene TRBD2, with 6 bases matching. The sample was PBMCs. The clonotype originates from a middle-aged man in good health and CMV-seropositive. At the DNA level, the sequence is TGTGCCAGCAGTTACTTCCGGGGGGAGACCCAGTACTTC. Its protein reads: CASSYFRGETQYF.